These 28 T cell receptor beta chains originate from one sample sequenced in a study of T-cell memory formation after mild COVID-19. TCRdb re-analysed the 5' RACE reads in MiXCR, keeping a single row per CDR3 protein. The sample carries about 430,000 distinct CDR3 sequences, 20% to 30% recorded once. Material: PBMCs or a T cell subset sorted from them (not recorded which). All receptors come from an adult woman who had mild COVID-19 (a few samples of this study predate the infection). Cell type and time point are not known.

This clonotype was observed a few times. The chain uses TRBV24-1 and TRBJ2-1; D assignment may be TRBD1 or TRBD2 (5 bases each). The length of the CDR3 is 19 residues. V was pared by 3 bases and J by 0 bases, with 20 bases between. CDR1 and CDR2 from the germline V gene are KGHDR and SFDVKD. The CDR3 sequence is CATSDLPAGGTSSYNEQFF. CDR3 DNA sequence: TGTGCCACCAGTGATCTCCCTGCGGGTGGGACGAGCTCCTACAATGAGCAGTTCTTC.

The V gene is TRBV15, the J gene TRBJ1-6; D unresolved. Germline values: CDR1 LNHNV, CDR2 YYDKDF (reference sequence). The CDR3 totals 13 residues. V was cut by 4 bases and J by 7 bases, with 8 bases left in between. CDR3 DNA: TGTGCCACCAGCACCCAGCGGAATTCACCCCTCCACTTT. It specifies CATSTQRNSPLHF.

This clonotype was observed a handful of times. CDR3 region: CSARDSGGNWNNEQFF. DNA for the CDR3: TGCAGTGCTAGAGACTCTGGCGGAAACTGGAACAATGAGCAGTTCTTC. This chain links TRBV20-1 with TRBJ2-1, with unresolved D. The CDR3 contains 16 residues. Germline CDR1 is DFQATT and CDR2 is SNEGSKA (reference sequence). V was clipped by 0 bases and J by 5 bases, with 17 bases between them.

The J gene is TRBJ1-1, the V gene TRBV12-3 or TRBV12-4; D possibly corresponds to TRBD1 (5 bases). Trimming took 1 base from V and 6 from J, leaving 12 bases between them. The CDR3 sequence is 14 residues long. CDR3 bases: TGTGCCAGCAGTTTAGAACGGACATTTCCTGAAGCTTTCTTT. Amino acid sequence: CASSLERTFPEAFF.

The chain links TRBV29-1 to TRBJ1-1, with D uncertain. CDR3 length: 15 residues. The V end lost 7 bases, the J end lost 1 base, and 19 bases lay between the germline ends. The germline CDR1 and CDR2 sequences are SQVTM and ANQGSEA. CDR3 loop: CSARPRASGNTEAFF. The CDR3 nucleotides read TGCAGCGCCCGCCCCCGGGCCAGTGGGAACACTGAAGCTTTCTTT.

The V and J genes are TRBV27 and TRBJ2-7; D is possibly TRBD2 (7 bases). Germline values: CDR1 MNHEY, CDR2 SMNVEV (reference sequence). CDR3 size: 13 residues. The V end lost 10 bases, the J end lost 6 bases, and 19 bases lay between the germline ends. The chain's CDR3 is CATSGGGGSEQYF. CDR3 nucleotide sequence: TGTGCCACTTCGGGGGGAGGGGGATCCGAGCAGTACTTC.

The chain uses TRBV9 and TRBJ2-3; no reliable D call. Germline V CDR1 and CDR2: SGDLS, YYNGEE. The CDR3 consists of 12 residues. V was clipped by 0 bases and J by 6 bases, with 5 bases between them. The CDR3 loop reads CASSVGMDTQYF. The CDR3 coding sequence is TGTGCCAGCAGCGTAGGAATGGATACGCAGTATTTT. The full variable domain, its missing parts supplied by reference TRBV9 and TRBJ2-3, is DSGVTQTPKHLITATGQRVTLRCSPRSGDLSVYWYQQSLDQGLQFLIQYYNGEERAKGNILERFSAQQFPDLHSELNLSSLELGDSALYFCASSVGMDTQYFGPGTRLTVL.

This clonotype turned up a few times. The chain's CDR3 is CASSPPPMTGANVLTF. In DNA form, the CDR3 reads TGTGCCAGCAGCCCACCCCCGATGACTGGGGCCAACGTCCTGACTTTC. This rearrangement joins TRBV7-6 to TRBJ2-6; D unresolved. The germline CDR1 and CDR2 sequences are SGHVS and FNYEAQ. V was clipped by 5 bases and J by 2 bases, with 13 bases between them. The CDR3 is 16 residues long.

This clonotype occurred a few times. The chain uses TRBV19 and TRBJ2-5; D gene ambiguous. Germline-derived CDR1 and CDR2 are LNHDA and SQIVND (reference sequence). V was clipped by 3 bases and J by 5 bases, with 13 bases between them. The CDR3 runs to 14 residues. Here the CDR3 reads CASSMARGWETQYF. The CDR3 DNA sequence: TGTGCCAGTAGTATGGCTCGAGGATGGGAGACCCAGTACTTC.

V gene TRBV7-9 combines with J gene TRBJ2-3; 13 nucleotides align to TRBD2. With V trimmed by 4 bases and J by 8 bases, 21 bases remained unmatched. Germline CDR1 reads SEHNR; CDR2 reads FQNEAQ (reference sequence). The length of the CDR3 is 20 residues. This CDR3 reads CASSSGVGLAGATGASTQYF. The CDR3, as DNA: TGTGCCAGCAGCTCGGGGGTAGGACTAGCGGGGGCCACCGGGGCATCTACGCAGTATTTT.

This clonotype occurred a few times. The chain carries TRBV4-1 and TRBJ1-3, with 9 nucleotides matching TRBD1. CDR1 is MGHRA, CDR2 YSYEKL, per germline. This CDR3 region has 16 residues. V lost 8 bases to trimming and J lost 4 bases; unmatched junction nucleotides: 12. The chain's CDR3 is CASRDRDKSSGNTIYF. The CDR3 DNA reads as TGCGCCAGCCGGGACAGGGATAAGTCCTCCGGAAACACCATATATTTT.

V gene TRBV12-3 or TRBV12-4 combines with J gene TRBJ2-7; D possibly corresponds to TRBD1 (5 bases). The V end lost 6 bases, the J end lost 2 bases, and 11 bases lay between the germline ends. The CDR3 is 13 residues long. Here the CDR3 reads CASSPTATYEQYF. In nucleotides, the CDR3 is TGTGCCAGCAGCCCGACAGCTACCTACGAGCAGTACTTC.

The DNA of the CDR3 is TGTGCCAGCAGCTTAGCTCTAGGGACAGGGGGCTTGAGCTCCTACAATGAGCAGTTCTTC. Its translation is CASSLALGTGGLSSYNEQFF. The chain uses TRBV7-9 and TRBJ2-1, with TRBD1 matching 12 bases. This CDR3 is 20 amino acids long. Losses at the gene ends were 0 bases for V and 0 bases for J; bases not matched to a gene: 9. CDR1 SEHNR and CDR2 FQNEAQ come from the germline V gene (reference sequence). The variable domain in full, with the rest retrieved from reference TRBV7-9 and TRBJ2-1, is DTGVSQNPRHKITKRGQNVTFRCDPISEHNRLYWYRQTLGQGPEFLTYFQNEAQLEKSRLLSDRFSAERPKGSFSTLEIQRTEQGDSAMYLCASSLALGTGGLSSYNEQFFGPGTRLTVL.

This clonotype was detected a few times. V is TRBV6-5 and J is TRBJ1-1, with D possibly matching TRBD1 (6 bases). V shed 0 bases and J shed 3 bases, with 11 bases lying between them. Germline V CDR1 and CDR2: MNHEY, SVGAGI. The CDR3 runs 15 residues. The CDR3 region has the DNA TGTGCCAGCAGTTACTCCGAACAGGGCTACACTGAAGCTTTCTTT. Residues: CASSYSEQGYTEAFF.

This chain connects TRBV2 to TRBJ2-1; D remains ambiguous. This CDR3 has 12 amino acids. Germline V lookup: CDR1 SNHLY, CDR2 FYNNEI. Between the trimmed V and J ends, which lost 1 base and 7 bases, there was a span of 5 bases. The CDR3 DNA reads TGTGCCAGCAGTGAAGTCGGAAATGAGCAGTTCTTC. Encoded protein: CASSEVGNEQFF.

The rearrangement links TRBV19 to TRBJ2-1, with 8 bases that match TRBD2. This CDR3 contains 19 residues. The V gene's germline CDR1 is LNHDA and CDR2 SQIVND (reference sequence). Trimming took 3 bases from V and 3 from J; bases not matched to a gene: 16. CDR3 region: CASSISLPAGGSGYNEQFF. In DNA, the CDR3 is TGTGCCAGTAGTATCTCGCTCCCGGCGGGGGGAAGTGGCTACAATGAGCAGTTCTTC.

This clonotype was picked up a small number of times. The DNA of the CDR3 is TGTGCCAGCAGCTTAATCAAAATCGACGAGCAGTACTTC. Translation gives CASSLIKIDEQYF. This chain links TRBV7-8 with TRBJ2-7; no firm D call. Germline V gives CDR1 SGHVS, CDR2 FQNEAQ. This CDR3 contains 13 residues. Trimming removed 2 bases from V and 5 bases from J, with 10 bases in between.

The chain links TRBV24-1 to TRBJ2-1, with 9 bases fitting TRBD1. Trimming took 4 bases from V and 3 from J; bases not matched to a gene: 9. The CDR3 covers 17 residues. Per germline, CDR1 KGHDR and CDR2 SFDVKD. For the CDR3, the DNA is TGTGCCACCAGTGAGGGGGGACAGGGACTTATCTACAATGAGCAGTTCTTC. Protein product: CATSEGGQGLIYNEQFF.

The rearrangement links TRBV20-1 to TRBJ2-7; 9 bases align to TRBD2. The CDR3 is 14 residues long. Germline CDR1 DFQATT, CDR2 SNEGSKA (reference sequence). Trimming took 0 bases from V and 3 from J; bases not matched to a gene: 3. The CDR3 spells CSARDVSGSYEQYF. CDR3 bases: TGCAGTGCTAGAGATGTTAGCGGGAGCTACGAGCAGTACTTC.

Worth noting for this clonotype: One end of the junction is discordant with germline, which a read error may explain. The rearrangement links TRBV7-2 to TRBJ2-5; D tentatively reads TRBD1 or TRBD2 (6 bases each). Germline CDR1 reads SGHTA; CDR2 reads FQGNSA. This CDR3 has 15 amino acids. The CDR3 DNA sequence: TGTGCCAGCAGCCGCGGGGACACCTATCAAGAGCCCCAGTACTTC. Amino acid sequence: CASSRGDTYQEPQYF. The full variable domain, with the rest looked up from reference TRBV7-2 and TRBJ2-5, is GAGVSQSPSNKVTEKGKDVELRCDPISGHTALYWYRQSLGQGLEFLIYFQGNSAPDKSGLPSDRFSAERTGGSVSTLTIQRTQQEDSAVYLCASSRGDTYQEPQYFGPGTRLLVL.

The chain has TRBV28 and TRBJ2-7; TRBD2 might be the D (5 bases). Germline CDR1 MDHEN, CDR2 SYDVKM. CDR3 length: 16 residues. V was trimmed by 5 bases and J by 6 bases, leaving 23 bases between them. In DNA form, the CDR3 reads TGTGCCAGCAGTGGGCTGGGGTCGAGGGCCATAGGCGAGCAGTACTTC. Translated, it gives CASSGLGSRAIGEQYF.

This clonotype was counted only a few times. V gene TRBV20-1 combines with J gene TRBJ2-3, with 7 positions matching TRBD1. CDR1 and CDR2 (germline): DFQATT, SNEGSKA (reference sequence). The CDR3 is 11 residues long. The V segment lost 2 bases and the J segment 8 bases; nucleotides outside the gene matches: 1. The CDR3 loop reads CSARNRGTQYF. The CDR3 DNA follows: TGCAGTGCTAGAAACAGGGGTACGCAGTATTTT.

The chain couples TRBV7-9 to TRBJ2-1; no clear D gene. CDR3 length: 13 amino acids. Germline CDR1 and CDR2: SEHNR and FQNEAQ (reference sequence). The V end was cut by 4 bases, the J end by 3 bases, with 7 bases between. The CDR3 protein is CASSYGDYNEQFF. CDR3 DNA: TGTGCCAGCAGCTATGGCGACTACAATGAGCAGTTCTTC.

This clonotype was observed a few times. The chain uses TRBV7-9 and TRBJ1-2, with 9 bases matching TRBD1. Germline values: CDR1 SEHNR, CDR2 FQNEAQ (reference sequence). The CDR3 covers 14 residues. J lost 8 bases, V lost 5 bases, and 9 bases had no gene match. CDR3 DNA: TGTGCCAGCAGCCTACCGGGACAGGGCAAGGGCTACACCTTC. Protein sequence: CASSLPGQGKGYTF.

This clonotype is a singleton in its sample. The V call is TRBV19, the J call TRBJ1-6; D is perhaps TRBD1 (6 bases). The V end lost 6 bases, the J end lost 7 bases, and 7 bases lay between the germline ends. Germline CDR1 is LNHDA and CDR2 is SQIVND (reference sequence). This CDR3 has 12 amino acids. The DNA for the CDR3 is TGTGCCAGTAGAGGGGGAAATTCACCCCTCCACTTT. Translation: CASRGGNSPLHF.

The CDR3 region has the DNA TGCAGCGTTGTATTAAGCGGGAGGAATCCAGATACGCAGTATTTT. Amino acids: CSVVLSGRNPDTQYF. The chain links TRBV29-1 to TRBJ2-3; 9 nucleotides line up with TRBD2. The germline V gene has CDR1 SQVTM and CDR2 ANQGSEA. This CDR3 is 15 amino acids long. Losses at the gene ends were 4 bases for V and 4 bases for J; bases not matched to a gene: 9.

There are a few counts of this clonotype. This rearrangement joins TRBV4-2 to TRBJ1-3; D gene unclear. The germline gives CDR1 LGHNA, CDR2 YNFKEQ. This CDR3 spans 15 amino acids. Trimming cost V 4 bases and J 1 base, with 11 bases left between them. The CDR3 sequence: CASSPQPDSGNTIYF. The CDR3 DNA reads as TGTGCCAGCAGCCCCCAACCCGATTCTGGAAACACCATATATTTT.

This chain connects TRBV25-1 to TRBJ1-2; possible D gene TRBD1, 5 bases. Trimming shortened V by 6 bases and J by 6 bases, and 14 bases separated the two germline ends. The CDR3 extends over 13 amino acids. Per germline, CDR1 MGHDK and CDR2 SYGVNS. As DNA, the CDR3 is TGTGCCAGCAGGCAGGGAAGTTTGGATGGCTACACCTTC. Translation: CASRQGSLDGYTF.